This passage covers 22 T cell receptor beta chains from one sample sequenced in a study of post-analysis software for immune sequencing data (dated by TCRdb to the mid-2010s). General findings and caveats noted by the study authors: Several TRBV segments, including TRBV5-6, TRBV5-1 and TRBV20-1, were significantly more frequent in patients than controls.

No cognate antigen is known for these TCRs. The method behind the library was PCR. The listed sequencing device is Illumina HiSeq 2500. To reduce PCR and sequencing biases, unique molecular identifiers were built into the TCR beta cDNA libraries. Using fastp trimming at Q25 and MiXCR clonotype assembly, TCRdb reanalyzed the public sequencing data and kept in-frame beta chains. Every CDR3 protein is listed once, alongside the most common genes and DNA of its rows. This sample lists about 570,000 distinct CDR3 sequences; roughly 34% were detected once. 4.5% to 7.5% of the sample is taken by the ten largest. The sequenced sample was blood. The receptors here all came from a girl between 2 and 17 years old with multiple sclerosis.

The V and J genes are TRBV7-3 and TRBJ2-1, with 8 positions matching TRBD1. CDR3 length: 13 amino acids. Trimming at V came to 4 bases and at J to 8 bases, leaving 4 bases not matched to a gene. Germline CDR1 is SGHTA and CDR2 is FQGTGA. CDR3 sequence (DNA): TGTGCCAGCAGCTCAACAGGGGGGTATGAGCAGTTCTTC. Its protein product is CASSSTGGYEQFF.

This clonotype was picked up a small number of times. The CDR3 spells CASSQEGTGGNTDTQYF. CDR3 bases: TGCGCCAGCAGCCAAGAAGGGACGGGGGGGAACACAGATACGCAGTATTTT. The chain recombines TRBV4-1 with TRBJ2-3; 8 nucleotides agree with TRBD2. The CDR3 runs 17 residues. Germline V gives CDR1 MGHRA, CDR2 YSYEKL. V shed 0 bases, J shed 2 bases, and the junction held 7 bases outside the gene matches.

The chain is built from TRBV19 and TRBJ2-5; D call uncertain. Per the germline V gene, CDR1 is LNHDA and CDR2 is SQIVND (reference sequence). V was pared by 3 bases and J by 1 base, with 6 bases between. This CDR3 contains 13 residues. CDR3 protein: CASSMRLQETQYF. The CDR3 coding sequence is TGTGCCAGTAGTATGAGGCTCCAAGAGACCCAGTACTTC.

This clonotype was seen a few times. The rearrangement links TRBV5-1 to TRBJ1-2; D is uncertain. CDR1 SGHRS and CDR2 YFSETQ come from the germline V gene. CDR3 length equals 14 residues. The germline V and J ends were trimmed by 4 bases and 5 bases, with 15 bases remaining between them. The CDR3 region has the DNA TGCGCCAGCAGCCCGGGCCTGGGGATATATGGCTACACCTTC. Its protein product is CASSPGLGIYGYTF.

This clonotype was counted a few times. The chain joins TRBV5-1 to TRBJ2-3; 7 bases are a match to TRBD2. This CDR3 has 16 amino acids. V lost 0 bases, J lost 0 bases, and 4 bases stayed unmatched. Germline CDR1 and CDR2: SGHRS and YFSETQ. CDR3 loop: CASSLELAVSTDTQYF. In DNA, the CDR3 is TGCGCCAGCAGCTTGGAGCTAGCGGTTAGCACAGATACGCAGTATTTT.

This clonotype was observed many times. One end of the junction is discordant with germline, which a read error may explain. The V and J genes are TRBV7-3 and TRBJ2-3, with no clear D. Germline V lookup: CDR1 SGHTA, CDR2 FQGTGA. The CDR3 has 13 amino acids. DNA of the CDR3: TGTGCCAGCAGTTTAACTGGCACAGATACGCAGTATTTT. Protein: CASSLTGTDTQYF.

This chain connects TRBV20-1 to TRBJ2-5, with TRBD2 identical over 11 bases. From germline, CDR1 is DFQATT and CDR2 SNEGSKA (reference sequence). The CDR3 length is 15 residues. The V segment lost 3 bases and the J segment 0 bases; nucleotides outside the gene matches: 3. The CDR3 sequence is CSASPLAGDQETQYF. In DNA form, the CDR3 reads TGCAGTGCTAGTCCACTAGCGGGGGACCAAGAGACCCAGTACTTC.

In regard to this clonotype: Mismatch with germline at one junction end may stem from a read error. V gene TRBV6-5 combines with J gene TRBJ2-3; 7 bases align to TRBD1. CDR3 length: 13 residues. Looked up from germline, CDR1 is MNHEY and CDR2 is SVGAGI. In nucleotides, the CDR3 is TGTACCAGCAGTGAACAGGGGCTAGATACGCAGTATTTT. Residues: CTSSEQGLDTQYF.

The chain recombines TRBV10-3 with TRBJ2-1; D is ambiguous. CDR3 size: 12 residues. V lost 4 bases and J 6 bases, leaving 7 bases between the germline ends. Germline V lookup: CDR1 ENHRY, CDR2 SYGVKD. CDR3: CAISVQGNEQFF. The DNA of the CDR3 is TGTGCCATCAGTGTCCAAGGCAATGAGCAGTTCTTC.

The chain carries TRBV7-2 and TRBJ1-1; D is unclear. CDR3 length: 14 residues. Between the trimmed V and J ends, which lost 1 base and 1 base, there was a span of 7 bases. CDR1 SGHTA and CDR2 FQGNSA come from the germline V gene. The CDR3 DNA follows: TGTGCCAGCAGCTTAGATCCAGCGAACACTGAAGCTTTCTTT. Residues: CASSLDPANTEAFF. Drawing the rest from reference TRBV7-2 and TRBJ1-1, the complete variable domain is GAGVSQSPSNKVTEKGKDVELRCDPISGHTALYWYRQSLGQGLEFLIYFQGNSAPDKSGLPSDRFSAERTGGSVSTLTIQRTQQEDSAVYLCASSLDPANTEAFFGQGTRLTVV.

CDR3 DNA sequence: TGTGCCAGCAGCTTAGCGCTGGGACAGGTCACTGAAGCTTTCTTT. It encodes CASSLALGQVTEAFF. V and J are TRBV7-9 and TRBJ1-1; 8 bases fit TRBD1. There are 15 residues in the CDR3. CDR1 SEHNR and CDR2 FQNEAQ come from the germline V gene (reference sequence). V lost 0 bases and J lost 4; bases outside the gene matches: 4.

In its sample, this clonotype was seen many times. The CDR3 DNA is TGTGCCAGCAGCCATCGACAGGGGGCGGACTATGGCTACACCTTC. Encoded protein: CASSHRQGADYGYTF. The chain links TRBV7-9 to TRBJ1-2; 10 bases agree with TRBD1. V shed 5 bases and J 3 bases; nucleotides not matched to a gene: 6. Per germline, CDR1 SEHNR and CDR2 FQNEAQ (reference sequence). The CDR3 consists of 15 residues.

This clonotype showed up just a few times. J is TRBJ1-6 and V is TRBV7-3; D is unclear. Looked up from germline, CDR1 is SGHTA and CDR2 is FQGTGA. CDR3 length equals 13 residues. V was pared by 6 bases and J by 7 bases, with 10 bases between. CDR3 DNA: TGTGCCAGCAGTCAGGAGCTGAATTCACCCCTCCACTTT. This codes for CASSQELNSPLHF.

This clonotype has more than one count but fewer than ten. The gene calls are TRBV7-2 and TRBJ2-5, with a tentative D call TRBD2 (5 bases). Trimming pared 1 base from V and 2 bases from J, leaving 11 bases between. Germline V gene data show CDR1 as SGHTA and CDR2 as FQGNSA. The CDR3 is 15 amino acids. The CDR3 reads CASSLGATMQETQYF. In DNA form, the CDR3 reads TGTGCCAGCAGCTTAGGTGCGACTATGCAAGAGACCCAGTACTTC. The full variable domain, rest sourced from reference TRBV7-2 and TRBJ2-5, is GAGVSQSPSNKVTEKGKDVELRCDPISGHTALYWYRQSLGQGLEFLIYFQGNSAPDKSGLPSDRFSAERTGGSVSTLTIQRTQQEDSAVYLCASSLGATMQETQYFGPGTRLLVL.

This clonotype was counted only a few times. The V and J genes are TRBV20-1 and TRBJ2-3; 13 nucleotides match TRBD2. V shed 6 bases and J 1 base; nucleotides not matched to a gene: 10. Germline CDR1 reads DFQATT; CDR2 reads SNEGSKA (reference sequence). The CDR3 length is 17 residues. The CDR3 nucleotides read TGCAGTGCCGCCGGGACTAGCGGGGTTGCTGGCACAGATACGCAGTATTTT. This translates into CSAAGTSGVAGTDTQYF.

This clonotype was seen a few times. The chain joins TRBV12-3 or TRBV12-4 to TRBJ1-2, with D maybe TRBD1 (6 bases). V was shortened by 7 bases and J by 8 bases, with 17 bases between the two germline ends. The CDR3 totals 13 residues. The CDR3 nucleotides are TGTGCCAGCACCCTGGGACACGGAGACGGCTACACCTTC. It is translated as CASTLGHGDGYTF.

The chain combines TRBV7-2 with TRBJ2-5; a weak D match, TRBD2 (5 bases). The CDR3 contains 13 residues. V shed 5 bases and J shed 4 bases, with 11 bases lying between them. CDR1 and CDR2 (germline): SGHTA, FQGNSA. Here the CDR3 DNA reads TGTGCCAGCAGCAAGCGGCTGGCAGAGACCCAGTACTTC. As protein: CASSKRLAETQYF.

The J gene is TRBJ1-5, the V gene TRBV12-3 or TRBV12-4; D is uncertain. V was clipped by 5 bases and J by 1 base, with 9 bases between them. The CDR3 has 14 residues. CDR3: CASSHSSSNQPQHF. The CDR3 DNA follows: TGTGCCAGCAGTCACTCGTCCAGCAATCAGCCCCAGCATTTT.

The V call is TRBV10-3, the J call TRBJ1-1; 9 nucleotides match TRBD1. CDR1 ENHRY and CDR2 SYGVKD come from the germline V gene. V was clipped by 10 bases and J by 3 bases; unmatched bases: 6. The CDR3 length is 13 residues. CDR3 coding DNA: TGTGCCACTGGGGACAGGGTTGACACTGAAGCTTTCTTT. Amino acid sequence: CATGDRVDTEAFF.

The chain joins TRBV29-1 to TRBJ2-7; maybe TRBD2 (6 bases). From germline, CDR1 is SQVTM and CDR2 ANQGSEA. The CDR3 spans 14 residues. V was clipped by 8 bases and J by 0 bases, with 17 bases between them. The CDR3 loop is CSLNPIGSSYEQYF. CDR3 coding DNA: TGCAGCCTCAATCCGATCGGGAGCTCCTACGAGCAGTACTTC.

This clonotype has more than one count but fewer than ten. The J gene is TRBJ2-1, the V gene TRBV20-1; D remains ambiguous. CDR1 and CDR2 from the germline V gene are DFQATT and SNEGSKA (reference sequence). V shed 4 bases and J shed 9 bases, with 7 bases lying between them. There are 10 residues in the CDR3. For the CDR3, the DNA is TGCAGTGCTATGTGGTCTGAGCAGTTCTTC. Encoded protein: CSAMWSEQFF.

The V call is TRBV12-3 or TRBV12-4, the J call TRBJ2-6, with D maybe TRBD2 (6 bases). This CDR3 is 14 amino acids long. CDR3 DNA: TGTGTCACCTTGACTAGCTCTGGGGCCAACGTCCTGACTTTC. Encoded protein: CVTLTSSGANVLTF.